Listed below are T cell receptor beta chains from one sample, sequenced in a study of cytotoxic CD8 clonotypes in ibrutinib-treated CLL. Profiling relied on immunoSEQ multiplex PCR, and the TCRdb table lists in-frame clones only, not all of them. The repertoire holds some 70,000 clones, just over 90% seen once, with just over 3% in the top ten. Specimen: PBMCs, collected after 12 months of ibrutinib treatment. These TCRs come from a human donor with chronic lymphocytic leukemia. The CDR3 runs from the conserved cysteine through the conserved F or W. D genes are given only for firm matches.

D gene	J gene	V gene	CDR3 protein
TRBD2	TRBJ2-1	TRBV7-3	CASSPRRPPGGLNEQFF
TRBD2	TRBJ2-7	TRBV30	CAWGLGPYEQYF
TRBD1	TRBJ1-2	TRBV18	CASSQGTGNYGYTF
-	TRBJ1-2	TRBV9	CASSVELNYGYTF
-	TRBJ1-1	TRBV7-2	CASSSPRANTEAFF
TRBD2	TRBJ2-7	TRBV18	CASQPSGLAGAGDYEQYF
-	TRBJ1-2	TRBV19	CASSIEKDGYTF
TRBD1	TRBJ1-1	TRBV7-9	CASSVSGTGSTEAFF
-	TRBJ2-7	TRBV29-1	CSVEGETPYEQYF
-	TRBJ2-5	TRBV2	CANKQGPIAGTQYF
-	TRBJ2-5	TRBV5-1	CASSLTTVIQETQYF
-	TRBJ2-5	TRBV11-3	CASSLVGFADQETQYF